This TCR beta chain is from a study of T cells after yellow fever vaccination (dated by TCRdb to the late 2010s). About the full investigation: Libraries from fractions with low cell numbers were prepared with the SMART-Seq v4 Ultra Low Input RNA kit. Bulk PBMC replicates and cell subsets were isolated from blood drawn at multiple timepoints before and after both primary and secondary immunization. To follow T-cell clones before and after primary and booster YFV17D yellow fever vaccination, bulk TCR alpha and beta repertoires were sequenced over time. Two healthy male donors made up the cohort, one aged 18 to 29 years and the other aged 30 to 40 years.

This clonotype was observed many times. This clone's antigen is unknown. No clone much larger than this one lies a single base away; base qualities are absent. The sample's treatment or condition label is to be understood as: live attenuated yellow fever vaccine strain. PBMCs were isolated from peripheral blood using a standard Ficoll-Paque protocol. CD4 and CD8 T-cell fractions were isolated with Dynabeads CD4 and CD8 positive selection kits. TriZol was used to extract RNA from bulk PBMCs, CD4 and CD8 fractions, and dextramer-positive and dextramer-negative fractions. Summary of the overall study and its limitations: FACS-sorted repertoires could contain abundant contaminating clonotypes from the bulk population, so computational filtering was required. The secondary T-cell response was found to be weaker but faster than the primary response, with a peak reached on day 5 rather than on day 15. A small fraction of clonotypes appeared in both the CD4 and CD8 compartments, likely as a result of convergent recombination. Only a couple of donors were included in the study, so the extent to which the findings can be generalized is limited. Most clones expanded after primary vaccination were re-detected after the booster (96% of CD4 and 88% of CD8), suggesting broad memory maintenance.

TCRdb shows the sequencer as Illumina NovaSeq 6000. TCR cDNA was synthesized by 5'RACE template switching, which introduced a universal primer site and unique molecular identifiers. cDNA synthesis was primed from both the TCR alpha and TCR beta constant segments. Library amplification involved two PCR steps, and the second step added sample barcodes and sequencing adapters. Libraries were sequenced on Illumina HiSeq 2500 (2x100 bp) or NovaSeq (2x150 bp). Regarding the original processing steps: MIGEC was used to demultiplex reads and collapse the reads into UMI consensus sequences, and MiXCR was used for V(D)J alignment. Vaccine-responding clonotypes were identified with edgeR using replicate PBMC samples, with FDR below 0.01 and a log2 fold change above 5 up to day 15 being required. Bulk clonotypes were assigned CD4 or CD8 identity according to which sequenced CD4 or CD8 repertoire held them at higher abundance. TCRdb reworked the public reads: Q25 trimming with fastp, MiXCR clone assembly, productive beta chains retained. Records with the same CDR3 protein are collapsed into one entry carrying the most frequent genes and DNA. The V and J calls come from TCRdb's annotation, not from the publication. Present in this sample are 99,000 or so distinct CDR3 sequences, approximately 5.5% of which were seen just once. The top ten clones comprise about 41% of the sample.

Here the sequenced sample was CD8+ T cells sorted from PBMCs, taken 10 days after the yellow fever booster vaccination. The receptor was isolated from a man in his late teens or twenties who received the YFV17D yellow fever vaccine.

The CDR3: CAGLSGANVLTF. At the DNA level, the sequence is TGTGCCGGTCTCTCTGGGGCCAACGTCCTGACTTTC. The chain was built from TRBV6-1 and TRBJ2-6; no D gene is confidently identified. In the germline V gene, CDR1 corresponds to MNHNS and CDR2 to SASEGT. Reading from cysteine to phenylalanine, the CDR3 counts 12 amino acids. The CDR3 DNA has 36 bases and is translated from base 1. Trimming costs V 11 bases and J 0 bases, and their ends lie 5 bases apart.